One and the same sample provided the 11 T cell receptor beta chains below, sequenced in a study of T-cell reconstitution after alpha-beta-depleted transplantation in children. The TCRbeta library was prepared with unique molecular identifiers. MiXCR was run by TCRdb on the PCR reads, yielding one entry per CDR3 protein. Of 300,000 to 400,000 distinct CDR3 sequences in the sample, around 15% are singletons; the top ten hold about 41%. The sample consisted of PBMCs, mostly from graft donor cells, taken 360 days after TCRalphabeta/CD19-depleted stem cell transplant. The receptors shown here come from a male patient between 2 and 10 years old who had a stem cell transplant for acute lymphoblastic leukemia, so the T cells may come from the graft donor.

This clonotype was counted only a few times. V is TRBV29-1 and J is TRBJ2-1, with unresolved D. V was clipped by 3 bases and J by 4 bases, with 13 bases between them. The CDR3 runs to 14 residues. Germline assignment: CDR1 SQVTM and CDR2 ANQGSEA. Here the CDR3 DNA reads TGCAGCGTTGATTCGGGTCCCGTTTACAATGAGCAGTTCTTC. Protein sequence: CSVDSGPVYNEQFF.

The CDR3 loop reads CASSPDGGAFFTDTQYF. The CDR3 DNA reads TGCGCCAGCAGTCCGGACGGAGGAGCGTTTTTCACAGATACGCAGTATTTT. This chain links TRBV4-1 with TRBJ2-3; the D gene is possibly TRBD2 (5 bases). The CDR3 consists of 17 residues. V was trimmed by 6 bases and J by 2 bases, leaving 21 bases between them. Germline V lookup: CDR1 MGHRA, CDR2 YSYEKL.

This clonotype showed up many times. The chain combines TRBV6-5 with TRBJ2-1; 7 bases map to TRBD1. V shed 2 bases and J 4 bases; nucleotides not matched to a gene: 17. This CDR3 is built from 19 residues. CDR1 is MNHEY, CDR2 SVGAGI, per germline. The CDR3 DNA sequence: TGTGCCAGCAGTTACGGCACGGTAACGACAGGGCCATTATACAATGAGCAGTTCTTC. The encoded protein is CASSYGTVTTGPLYNEQFF.

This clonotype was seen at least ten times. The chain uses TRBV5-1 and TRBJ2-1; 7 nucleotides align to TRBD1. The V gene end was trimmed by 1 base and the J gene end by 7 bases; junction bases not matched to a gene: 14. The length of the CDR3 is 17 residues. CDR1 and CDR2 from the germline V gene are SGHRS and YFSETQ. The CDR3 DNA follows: TGCGCCAGCAGCTTGTCAACAGGGGACCGTGTGCTTAATGAGCAGTTCTTC. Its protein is CASSLSTGDRVLNEQFF.

The CDR3 DNA reads as TGTGCCAGCACCCTCAGGGACGGGAAGTCCTGGGGTGAGCAGTTCTTC. Translating it yields CASTLRDGKSWGEQFF. The chain has TRBV5-6 and TRBJ2-1; D may correspond to TRBD1 or TRBD2 (5 bases each). Germline V gene data show CDR1 as SGHDT and CDR2 as YYEEEE. Trimming took 6 bases from V and 9 from J, leaving 25 bases between them. The CDR3 runs to 16 residues.

CDR3 residues: CASSLYATGVRGNQPQHF. Here the CDR3 DNA reads TGTGCCAGCAGTTTATACGCGACAGGGGTTAGGGGCAATCAGCCCCAGCATTTT. The chain uses TRBV28 and TRBJ1-5, with TRBD1 matching 8 bases. This CDR3 has 18 amino acids. Germline V gene data show CDR1 as MDHEN and CDR2 as SYDVKM. The V segment lost 1 base and the J segment 2 bases; nucleotides outside the gene matches: 10.

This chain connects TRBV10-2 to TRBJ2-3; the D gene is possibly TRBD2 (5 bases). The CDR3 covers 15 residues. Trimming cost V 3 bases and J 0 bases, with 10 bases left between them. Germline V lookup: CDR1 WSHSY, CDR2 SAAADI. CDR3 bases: TGCGCCAGCAGTGACTCGGGATTCAGCACAGATACGCAGTATTTT. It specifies CASSDSGFSTDTQYF.

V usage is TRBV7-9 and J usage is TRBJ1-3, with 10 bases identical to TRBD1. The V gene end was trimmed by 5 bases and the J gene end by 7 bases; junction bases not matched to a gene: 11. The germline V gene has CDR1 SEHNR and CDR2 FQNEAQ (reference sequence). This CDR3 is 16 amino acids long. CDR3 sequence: CASSRPGQGQFNTIYF. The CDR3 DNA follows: TGTGCCAGCAGCCGGCCGGGACAGGGGCAATTCAACACCATATATTTT.

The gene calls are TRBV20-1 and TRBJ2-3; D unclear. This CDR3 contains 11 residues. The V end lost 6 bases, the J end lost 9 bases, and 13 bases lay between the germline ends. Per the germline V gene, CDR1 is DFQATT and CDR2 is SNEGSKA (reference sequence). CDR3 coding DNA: TGCAGTGCGCCGTTTTCATTAACGCAGTATTTT. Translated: CSAPFSLTQYF.

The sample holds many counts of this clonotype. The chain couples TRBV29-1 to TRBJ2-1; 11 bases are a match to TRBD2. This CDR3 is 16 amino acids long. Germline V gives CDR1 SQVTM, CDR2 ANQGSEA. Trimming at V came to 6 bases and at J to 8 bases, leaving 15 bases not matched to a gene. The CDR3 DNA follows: TGCAGCGTAAGCGGTAGCGGGAGGGCCCGTTTCTATGAGCAGTTCTTC. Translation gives CSVSGSGRARFYEQFF.

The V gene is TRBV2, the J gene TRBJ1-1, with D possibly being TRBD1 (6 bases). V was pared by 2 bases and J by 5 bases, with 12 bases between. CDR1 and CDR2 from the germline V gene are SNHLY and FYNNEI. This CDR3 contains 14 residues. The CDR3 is CASSESGVGTEAFF. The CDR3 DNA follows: TGTGCCAGCAGTGAATCAGGGGTAGGAACTGAAGCTTTCTTT.